This TCR beta chain was recovered during a study of post-analysis software for immune sequencing data. About the research overall: Courses of disease covered relapsing-remitting, secondary progressive and progressive-relapsing multiple sclerosis.

CDR3 length: 12 residues. Deletions cut 5 bases from V and 10 bases from J, with 15 bases between. Germline V lookup: CDR1 GTSNPN, CDR2 SVGIG (reference sequence). The TCR beta cDNA libraries carried unique molecular identifiers. TCRdb passed the PCR reads through MiXCR, listing each CDR3 protein once. The repertoire consists of 450,000 to 650,000 distinct CDR3 sequences, with roughly two fifths occurring once and the leading ten covering around 1.7%. Regarding this clonotype: Its specificity is not known.

General study points: Clustering by F measure revealed strong co-clustering among samples prepared together in one batch. A handful of TRBV segments were significantly more frequent in patients than in controls. TRBV5-6, TRBV5-1 and TRBV20-1 were among these segments. When compared against controls, multiple sclerosis patients showed significantly lower normalized Chao1 diversity.

This sequence was found in a girl under 18 with multiple sclerosis. Sequenced input: blood. The chain links TRBV30 to TRBJ2-1; no reliable D call. CDR3 DNA sequence: TGTGCCTGGGGGCTAGGGTTGGGCGAGCAGTTCTTC. As protein: CAWGLGLGEQFF. Using reference TRBV30 and TRBJ2-1 for the parts outside the CDR3, the full variable domain is SQTIHQWPATLVQPVGSPLSLECTVEGTSNPNLYWYRQAAGRGLQLLFYSVGIGQISSEVPQNLSASRPQDRQFILSSKKLLLSDSGFYLCAWGLGLGEQFFGPGTRLTVL.